These 27 T cell receptor beta chains were all obtained from the same sample, sequenced in a study of blood T cell repertoires in COVID-19 (dated by TCRdb to about 2020). Libraries were prepared through the immunoSEQ multiplex PCR assay. Here the immuneACCESS table is served through TCRdb, limited to in-frame sequences with V and J called. Missing clones are a known gap in these copies; in checked studies unresolved V genes cover under half, and the rest lacks a known reason. This sample is represented by more than 85,000 clones; about 72% of them were singletons. The ten top clones hold approximately 9.9% of the sample. The sample comprised peripheral blood. All receptors come from a man between 60 and 75 years old with active or convalescent COVID-19.

This chain joins TRBV18 and TRBJ1-5; D is possibly TRBD1 (5 bases). There are 13 residues in the CDR3. Germline V gives CDR1 KGHSH, CDR2 LQKENI. The V end lost 6 bases, the J end lost 5 bases, and 11 bases lay between the germline ends. The CDR3 nucleotides are TGTGCCAGCTCGCCCGACAGTTATCAGCCCCAGCATTTT. This encodes CASSPDSYQPQHF.

The chain combines TRBV28 with TRBJ1-1; D is uncertain. The CDR3 sequence is 14 residues long. The V end lost 3 bases, the J end lost 2 bases, and 10 bases lay between the germline ends. Germline CDR1 reads MDHEN; CDR2 reads SYDVKM. The CDR3 reads CASSFAGFNTEAFF. CDR3 DNA sequence: TGTGCCAGCAGTTTTGCGGGGTTTAACACTGAAGCTTTCTTT.

The chain uses TRBV7-2 and TRBJ2-2; 9 nucleotides line up with TRBD1. This CDR3 contains 15 residues. V lost 7 bases to trimming and J lost 4 bases; unmatched junction nucleotides: 7. Germline V gene data show CDR1 as SGHTA and CDR2 as FQGNSA. The chain's CDR3 is CASIQGAGGTGELFF. For the CDR3, the DNA is TGTGCCAGCATACAGGGGGCCGGAGGCACCGGGGAGCTGTTTTTT.

This clone has only a few counts. The V gene is TRBV4-1, the J gene TRBJ2-1; tentatively, D is TRBD2 (5 bases). CDR3 length equals 17 residues. With 0 bases removed from V and 3 bases from J, the gap between germline ends came to 15 bases. Germline V gene sequence: CDR1 MGHRA, CDR2 YSYEKL. As DNA, the CDR3 is TGCGCCAGCAGCCAAGACGTTGGAGGACTGAACTACAATGAGCAGTTCTTC. Translated, it gives CASSQDVGGLNYNEQFF.

V is TRBV5-6 and J is TRBJ1-2; D may be TRBD1 (5 bases). Between the trimmed V and J ends, which lost 5 bases and 2 bases, there was a span of 16 bases. The V gene's germline CDR1 is SGHDT and CDR2 YYEEEE. CDR3 length: 15 residues. The chain's CDR3 is CASRPGGTDNYGYTF. Written as DNA, the CDR3 is TGTGCCAGCAGGCCCGGGGGGACGGACAACTATGGCTACACCTTC.

This clone appeared a few times. The rearrangement joins TRBV9 to TRBJ2-7, with 7 bases that match TRBD1. Germline V gives CDR1 SGDLS, CDR2 YYNGEE. This CDR3 has 14 amino acids. With 4 bases clipped from V and 1 base from J, the junction kept 5 bases outside the gene matches. CDR3 nucleotides: TGTGCCAGCAGCCCGCCGGGACAGTCCTACGAGCAGTACTTC. It codes for CASSPPGQSYEQYF.

The chain recombines TRBV2 with TRBJ2-3; 9 bases map to TRBD2. Germline V gives CDR1 SNHLY, CDR2 FYNNEI. Trimming cost V 7 bases and J 8 bases; bases outside gene matches: 7. The CDR3 has 13 residues. The CDR3 sequence is CASILAGMATQYF. CDR3 nucleotide sequence: TGTGCCAGCATCCTAGCGGGGATGGCTACGCAGTATTTT. Variable domain in full (rest from reference TRBV2 and TRBJ2-3): EPEVTQTPSHQVTQMGQEVILRCVPISNHLYFYWYRQILGQKVEFLVSFYNNEISEKSEIFDDQFSVERPDGSNFTLKIRSTKLEDSAMYFCASILAGMATQYFGPGTRLTVL.

This chain uses TRBV10-2 with TRBJ2-1, with 10 bases lining up with TRBD1. Germline V gene data show CDR1 as WSHSY and CDR2 as SAAADI. This CDR3 is 13 amino acids long. The V segment lost 8 bases and the J segment 11 bases; nucleotides outside the gene matches: 9. CDR3: CASHGTGDVKQFF. The CDR3 nucleotides are TGCGCCAGCCACGGGACAGGGGACGTAAAGCAGTTCTTC.

V is TRBV2 and J is TRBJ2-7; tentative D call: TRBD2 (6 bases). Germline V gene lookup returns CDR1 SNHLY and CDR2 FYNNEI. Trimming removed 0 bases at V and 4 bases at J, with 13 bases between. CDR3 length equals 15 residues. CDR3 sequence: CASSEARGTIYEQYF. CDR3 DNA sequence: TGTGCCAGCAGTGAAGCGCGGGGTACGATTTACGAGCAGTACTTC.

J is TRBJ2-3 and V is TRBV11-3; D is possibly TRBD2 (5 bases). Germline values: CDR1 SGHNT, CDR2 YENEEA. The CDR3 is 15 amino acids. V was clipped by 2 bases and J by 5 bases, with 14 bases between them. CDR3 loop: CASSLLGVIGDTQYF. The CDR3 DNA reads as TGTGCCAGCAGCTTACTCGGGGTGATCGGAGATACGCAGTATTTT.

The chain carries TRBV18 and TRBJ2-7, with TRBD2 as a possible D gene (5 bases). The V gene lost 3 bases and the J gene lost 3 bases, with 18 bases spanning the gap. The CDR3 is 16 amino acids. The germline gives CDR1 KGHSH, CDR2 LQKENI. Here the CDR3 DNA reads TGTGCCAGCTCACCTCTAGCAAGAGGACCGCTCTACGAGCAGTACTTC. Translated, it gives CASSPLARGPLYEQYF.

The count of this clone is one. V gene TRBV19 combines with J gene TRBJ2-3; 7 nucleotides agree with TRBD1. J was trimmed by 3 bases and V by 7 bases; bases with no gene match: 10. The germline gives CDR1 LNHDA, CDR2 SQIVND (reference sequence). The CDR3 is made up of 15 amino acids. CDR3 sequence: CASIQSTGRTDTQYF. The CDR3 DNA sequence: TGTGCCAGTATTCAATCGACAGGGAGAACAGATACGCAGTATTTT.

The chain has TRBV7-3 and TRBJ1-1, with TRBD1 matching 8 bases. Losses at the gene ends were 5 bases for V and 2 bases for J; bases not matched to a gene: 4. CDR1 is SGHTA and CDR2 is FQGTGA in the germline V gene. The CDR3 loop spans 14 amino acids. In nucleotides, the CDR3 is TGTGCCAGCAGCCCAGGACAGGGTAACACTGAAGCTTTCTTT. It is translated as CASSPGQGNTEAFF.

The table lists this clone with a few counts. This chain uses TRBV13 with TRBJ1-2, with 12 bases matching TRBD1. CDR3 length equals 16 residues. V lost 1 base, J lost 8 bases, and 8 bases stayed unmatched. Per germline, CDR1 PRHDT and CDR2 FYEKMQ (reference sequence). The CDR3 sequence is CASSLEWDRGQVGYTF. The CDR3 bases are TGTGCCAGCAGCTTAGAATGGGACAGGGGGCAGGTCGGCTACACCTTC.

This clone came up once. The chain has TRBV6-6 and TRBJ2-5; 8 bases match TRBD1. The CDR3 is 16 residues long. The germline CDR1 and CDR2 sequences are MNHNY and SVGAGI (reference sequence). The V gene end was trimmed by 6 bases and the J gene end by 1 base; junction bases not matched to a gene: 10. CDR3 amino acids: CASSRRTGPFQETQYF. The CDR3 DNA follows: TGTGCCAGCAGCCGACGGACAGGGCCGTTCCAAGAGACCCAGTACTTC.

CDR3 in DNA: TGTGCCAGCAGCCGACCCGGGACAGGGGCTGAATCATATGAGCAGTTCTTC. This translates into CASSRPGTGAESYEQFF. The genes are TRBV14 and TRBJ2-1, with 10 bases fitting TRBD1. Per germline, CDR1 SGHDN and CDR2 FVKESK. The CDR3 covers 17 residues. Trimming took 4 bases from V and 8 from J; bases not matched to a gene: 14.

This CDR3 reads CASSPWTSGNYNEQFF. CDR3 DNA: TGCGCCAGCAGCCCCTGGACTAGCGGGAATTACAATGAGCAGTTCTTC. The genes are TRBV4-3 and TRBJ2-1; 12 bases are shared with TRBD2. Trimming took 4 bases from V and 4 from J; bases not matched to a gene: 5. Germline V gene lookup returns CDR1 LGHNA and CDR2 YSLEER. This CDR3 comprises 16 residues.

V is TRBV6-2 or TRBV6-3 and J is TRBJ2-1, with D unclear. The ends were cut back, 5 bases at V and 7 bases at J, with 6 bases in the middle. The V gene's germline CDR1 is MNHEY and CDR2 SVGEGT. The CDR3 is 11 amino acids. The CDR3 spells CASSILNEQFF. As DNA, the CDR3 is TGTGCCAGCAGTATACTGAATGAGCAGTTCTTC.

This chain joins TRBV6-4 and TRBJ2-1; D is possibly TRBD2 (6 bases). Trimming left V 0 bases short and J 6 bases short, with 9 bases between. The CDR3 is 14 amino acids. Germline CDR1 reads MRHNA; CDR2 reads SNTAGT. In nucleotides, the CDR3 is TGTGCCAGCAGTGACTCCGGGGGAGGCAATGAGCAGTTCTTC. Amino acid sequence: CASSDSGGGNEQFF.

This clone was found once. V usage is TRBV28 and J usage is TRBJ1-1; maybe TRBD1 (5 bases). Deletions cut 1 base from V and 1 base from J, with 10 bases between. Per germline, CDR1 MDHEN and CDR2 SYDVKM. The CDR3 is made up of 15 amino acids. CDR3 DNA: TGTGCCAGCAGTTTATCCGGGGGAACGAACACTGAAGCTTTCTTT. Translating it yields CASSLSGGTNTEAFF. Looking up the rest from reference TRBV28 and TRBJ1-1 gives the full variable domain: DVKVTQSSRYLVKRTGEKVFLECVQDMDHENMFWYRQDPGLGLRLIYFSYDVKMKEKGDIPEGYSVSREKKERFSLILESASTNQTSMYLCASSLSGGTNTEAFFGQGTRLTVV.

V usage is TRBV6-2 or TRBV6-3 and J usage is TRBJ2-7, with 9 positions matching TRBD1. CDR3 length: 14 amino acids. Losses at the gene ends were 2 bases for V and 5 bases for J; bases not matched to a gene: 4. In germline, CDR1 is MNHEY, CDR2 SVGEGT. The CDR3 sequence: CASSYLGTGNEQYV. Written as DNA, the CDR3 is TGTGCCAGCAGTTACCTAGGGACAGGGAACGAGCAGTACGTC.

This chain joins TRBV5-1 and TRBJ2-3; a possible D gene is TRBD2 (5 bases). The CDR3 is made up of 15 amino acids. Germline V gives CDR1 SGHRS, CDR2 YFSETQ. V lost 1 base, J lost 0 bases, and 9 bases lay in between. CDR3 coding DNA: TGCGCCAGCAGCTTGAGCGGCGGTAGCACAGATACGCAGTATTTT. It yields the protein CASSLSGGSTDTQYF.

The chain is built from TRBV6-5 and TRBJ2-4, with 10 bases fitting TRBD2. The V gene's germline CDR1 is MNHEY and CDR2 SVGAGI. The CDR3 has 15 residues. The J segment lost 11 bases and the V segment lost 2 bases, leaving 9 bases of the junction unmatched. Here the CDR3 DNA reads TGTGCCAGCAGTTACATCGGGACTAGCGTTAGTGTTCAGTACTTC. Protein: CASSYIGTSVSVQYF.

This chain connects TRBV27 to TRBJ1-6; TRBD1 is a possible D gene (5 bases). Germline CDR1 reads MNHEY; CDR2 reads SMNVEV (reference sequence). The CDR3 totals 15 residues. V was shortened by 5 bases and J by 5 bases, with 13 bases between the two germline ends. CDR3 loop: CASSKGRNHNSPLHF. DNA of the CDR3: TGTGCCAGCAGTAAGGGGAGGAATCATAATTCACCCCTCCACTTT.

The V gene is TRBV9, the J gene TRBJ2-1, with a weak D call TRBD1 (5 bases). CDR1 and CDR2 (germline): SGDLS, YYNGEE. The CDR3 is 14 residues long. Between the trimmed V and J ends, which lost 0 bases and 10 bases, there was a span of 14 bases. The chain's CDR3 is CASSVDDSLYEQFF. In DNA, the CDR3 is TGTGCCAGCAGCGTAGATGACAGTCTCTACGAGCAGTTCTTC.

Judged by abundance, this clone is medium-sized (0.01 to 0.1%). The chain uses TRBV10-2 and TRBJ2-3; D perhaps matches TRBD2 (5 bases). V lost 6 bases and J 0 bases, leaving 10 bases between the germline ends. This CDR3 spans 14 amino acids. Germline V gene data show CDR1 as WSHSY and CDR2 as SAAADI. The CDR3 sequence: CASRETRSTDTQYF. CDR3 bases: TGCGCCAGCAGAGAAACTAGGAGCACAGATACGCAGTATTTT.

The chain has TRBV18 and TRBJ2-3, with 10 positions matching TRBD2. V was pared by 1 base and J by 0 bases, with 7 bases of the junction left unmatched. CDR3 size: 18 residues. Germline-derived CDR1 and CDR2 are KGHSH and LQKENI. The CDR3 loop is CASSPLTSGPSSTDTQYF. The DNA of the CDR3 is TGTGCCAGCTCACCACTGACTAGCGGGCCCTCTAGCACAGATACGCAGTATTTT. Based on the CDR3 plus reference TRBV18 and TRBJ2-3, the full variable domain is NAGVMQNPRHLVRRRGQEARLRCSPMKGHSHVYWYRQLPEEGLKFMVYLQKENIIDESGMPKERFSAEFPKEGPSILRIQQVVRGDSAAYFCASSPLTSGPSSTDTQYFGPGTRLTVL.